A single T cell receptor beta chain is shown here with its context. What it binds is not known. This sample stems from a study of T cells after posttransplantation cyclophosphamide. Germline values: CDR1 MNHEY, CDR2 SMNVEV (reference sequence). V was pared by 0 bases and J by 0 bases, with 5 bases between. This CDR3 is 14 amino acids long. Whole-study results and caveats: Later post-transplant blood repertoires were often dominated by donor CD8+ memory clones. Tissue-infiltrating T cells from skin or gut overlapped little with blood T cells. After PTCy, TRB diversity resembled that of CNI/methotrexate controls.

Controls had myeloablative marrow grafts with methotrexate and calcineurin inhibitor, sampled at 1 year. Assay: immunoSEQ multiplex PCR; the TCRdb copy retains only in-frame clones and omits some. This table has more than 8,000 clones, 89% appearing once. This specimen consisted of PBMCs, obtained around 450 days after allogeneic stem cell transplant with calcineurin inhibitor and methotrexate. The sequence derives from a male patient between 45 and 60 years old who received an allogeneic stem cell transplant from an unrelated donor, was CMV-positive, and had chronic GVHD only. Some T cells may have come from the graft donor. The chain couples TRBV27 to TRBJ1-1; D remains unclear. The CDR3 bases are TGTGCCAGCAGTTTATCGGCCATGAACACTGAAGCTTTCTTT. Encoded protein: CASSLSAMNTEAFF.